These 30 T cell receptor beta chains came from one sample sequenced in a study of PD-L1 blockade in urothelial cancer. Generated by immunoSEQ multiplex PCR, the TCRdb table keeps only in-frame clones and is missing some. The profile covers about 76,000 clones, with more than 85% appearing a single time and more than 0.85% taken by the ten largest. Time point indicated: peripheral blood 6 weeks after treatment start. The material sequenced was PBMCs, taken around atezolizumab (anti-PD-L1) treatment. Every receptor here comes from an elderly woman with urothelial cancer.

The rearrangement joins TRBV7-7 to TRBJ2-1, with D possibly TRBD1 on 5 matching bases. Germline-derived CDR1 and CDR2 are SSHAT and FNYEAQ (reference sequence). The CDR3 length is 13 residues. Trimming took 0 bases from V and 8 from J, leaving 8 bases between them. The CDR3 protein is CASSLAGADEQFF. CDR3 nucleotide sequence: TGTGCCAGCAGCTTAGCAGGGGCCGATGAGCAGTTCTTC. Full variable domain (remainder filled in from reference TRBV7-7 and TRBJ2-1): GAGVSQSPRYKVTKRGQDVTLRCDPISSHATLYWYQQALGQGPEFLTYFNYEAQPDKSGLPSDRFSAERPEGSISTLTIQRTEQRDSAMYRCASSLAGADEQFFGPGTRLTVL.

J is TRBJ1-4 and V is TRBV27; possibly TRBD1 for D (6 bases). The CDR3 contains 15 residues. The ends were cut back, 6 bases at V and 3 bases at J, with 14 bases in the middle. Germline V gene sequence: CDR1 MNHEY, CDR2 SMNVEV (reference sequence). The CDR3 sequence: CASRPNRESNEKLFF. The CDR3 nucleotides read TGTGCCAGCAGGCCTAACAGGGAGTCTAATGAAAAACTGTTTTTT.

The chain employs TRBV7-9 and TRBJ2-3; possible D gene TRBD2, 5 bases. CDR1 is SEHNR, CDR2 FQNEAQ, per germline (reference sequence). Trimming stripped 1 base from V and 0 bases from J, with 14 bases between. CDR3 length: 17 amino acids. Here the CDR3 DNA reads TGTGCCAGCAGCTTAGTATGGAGGCCAGCCAGCACAGATACGCAGTATTTT. This encodes CASSLVWRPASTDTQYF.

The chain uses TRBV27 and TRBJ2-3; 8 bases are shared with TRBD2. Per the germline V gene, CDR1 is MNHEY and CDR2 is SMNVEV (reference sequence). This CDR3 comprises 15 residues. J was trimmed by 7 bases and V by 6 bases; bases with no gene match: 12. CDR3 region: CASSREGLGGYTQYF. The DNA of the CDR3 is TGTGCCAGCAGCCGGGAGGGACTAGGGGGTTATACGCAGTATTTT.

This chain uses TRBV9 with TRBJ1-1; D not certain. V lost 7 bases and J lost 0, with 16 bases in between. Looked up from germline, CDR1 is SGDLS and CDR2 is YYNGEE. This CDR3 spans 15 amino acids. CDR3 DNA sequence: TGTGCCAGCGGCAGAGGCCTTATTATGAACACTGAAGCTTTCTTT. Translated, it gives CASGRGLIMNTEAFF.

This chain links TRBV7-2 with TRBJ2-5, with 7 nucleotides matching TRBD2. The V and J ends lost 5 bases and 0 bases, in that order; junction bases with no gene match: 6. The CDR3 length is 15 residues. Per germline, CDR1 SGHTA and CDR2 FQGNSA. In nucleotides, the CDR3 is TGTGCCAGCAGCCAAATAGCGGGCTACCAAGAGACCCAGTACTTC. This gives the protein CASSQIAGYQETQYF.

The chain uses TRBV5-4 and TRBJ2-7; a weak D match, TRBD2 (6 bases). In germline, CDR1 is SGHNT, CDR2 YYREEE (reference sequence). The CDR3 runs to 13 residues. The V and J ends lost 1 base and 3 bases respectively, with 8 bases between them. The DNA for the CDR3 is TGTGCCAGCAGCTTGACGCGGGACTACGAGCAGTACTTC. This sequence encodes CASSLTRDYEQYF.

This sequence joins TRBV5-6 and TRBJ2-1; TRBD2 matches 11 bases. Trimming removed 4 bases from V and 7 bases from J; junction bases left unmatched: 10. Germline values: CDR1 SGHDT, CDR2 YYEEEE. The CDR3 has 16 residues. The CDR3 loop reads CASSTTSGSAGNEQFF. The CDR3 region has the DNA TGTGCCAGCAGCACCACTAGCGGGAGCGCCGGGAATGAGCAGTTCTTC.

This clone was picked up one time. The chain is built from TRBV5-8 and TRBJ2-1; no clear D. The ends were cut back, 4 bases at V and 7 bases at J, with 9 bases in the middle. Per the germline V gene, CDR1 is SGHTS and CDR2 is YDEGEE. The CDR3 contains 12 residues. The DNA of the CDR3 is TGTGCCAGCAGCAGCCATGGTAATGAGCAGTTCTTC. This encodes CASSSHGNEQFF. Looking up the rest from reference TRBV5-8 and TRBJ2-1 gives the full variable domain: EAGVTQSPTHLIKTRGQQATLRCSPISGHTSVYWYQQALGLGLQFLLWYDEGEERNRGNFPPRFSGRQFPNYSSELNVNALELEDSALYLCASSSHGNEQFFGPGTRLTVL.

V is TRBV11-3 and J is TRBJ1-1, with D possibly matching TRBD1 (6 bases). Germline V gives CDR1 SGHNT, CDR2 YENEEA. V lost 4 bases and J 5 bases, leaving 11 bases between the germline ends. The CDR3 has 13 residues. This CDR3 is CASSSSRGTEAFF. The CDR3 DNA is TGTGCCAGCAGCTCTTCCAGGGGAACTGAAGCTTTCTTT.

The chain has TRBV18 and TRBJ2-3; unclear D gene. Trimming shortened V by 3 bases and J by 0 bases, and 13 bases separated the two germline ends. This CDR3 comprises 16 residues. Germline V lookup: CDR1 KGHSH, CDR2 LQKENI. The CDR3 sequence: CASSPRVQTSTDTQYF. CDR3 nucleotide sequence: TGTGCCAGCTCACCTCGGGTGCAAACTAGCACAGATACGCAGTATTTT.

The chain uses TRBV9 and TRBJ2-2; 8 nucleotides match TRBD2. CDR3 length equals 15 residues. V trimming: 0 bases; J trimming: 5 bases; junction bases outside the gene matches: 3. Looked up from germline, CDR1 is SGDLS and CDR2 is YYNGEE. CDR3 coding DNA: TGTGCCAGCAGCGTAGTGGCGGGAGGAACCGGGGAGCTGTTTTTT. As protein: CASSVVAGGTGELFF.

J is TRBJ2-7 and V is TRBV4-1; TRBD1 agrees at 8 bases. V lost 1 base and J lost 0; bases outside the gene matches: 2. Looked up from germline, CDR1 is MGHRA and CDR2 is YSYEKL. This CDR3 spans 15 amino acids. CDR3 in DNA: TGCGCCAGCAGCCAAGGACAGGGGTTCTCCTACGAGCAGTACTTC. Its translation is CASSQGQGFSYEQYF.

This chain connects TRBV5-4 to TRBJ2-7; maybe TRBD2 (5 bases). Germline V gene sequence: CDR1 SGHNT, CDR2 YYREEE (reference sequence). V lost 4 bases and J lost 3, with 8 bases in between. The CDR3 is 12 amino acids. The DNA of the CDR3 is TGTGCCAGCAGCGAGGACTTCTACGAGCAGTACTTC. The encoded protein is CASSEDFYEQYF. Filled out from reference TRBV5-4 and TRBJ2-7, the complete variable domain reads ETGVTQSPTHLIKTRGQQVTLRCSSQSGHNTVSWYQQALGQGPQFIFQYYREEENGRGNFPPRFSGLQFPNYSSELNVNALELDDSALYLCASSEDFYEQYFGPGTRLTVT.

The chain has TRBV7-6 and TRBJ1-4, with 8 positions matching TRBD1. The CDR3 is 16 amino acids. Germline CDR1 and CDR2: SGHVS and FNYEAQ. The V segment lost 0 bases and the J segment 2 bases; nucleotides outside the gene matches: 2. DNA of the CDR3: TGTGCCAGCAGCTTAGCCGGGACAGGCACTAATGAAAAACTGTTTTTT. It specifies CASSLAGTGTNEKLFF.

This chain connects TRBV5-1 to TRBJ2-7, with D tentatively TRBD1 (5 bases). This CDR3 is built from 12 residues. Trimming cost V 4 bases and J 3 bases, with 8 bases left between them. In germline, CDR1 is SGHRS, CDR2 YFSETQ. The CDR3 is CASSRGHYEQYF. CDR3 in DNA: TGCGCCAGCAGCCGCGGACACTACGAGCAGTACTTC.

V usage is TRBV30 and J usage is TRBJ2-7; D uncertain. Trimming shortened V by 4 bases and J by 4 bases, and 17 bases separated the two germline ends. The CDR3 has 14 amino acids. Germline CDR1 is GTSNPN and CDR2 is SVGIG (reference sequence). As DNA, the CDR3 is TGTGCCTGGATCTGGAGCCCGGCCTTATACGAGCAGTACTTC. It specifies CAWIWSPALYEQYF.

The chain is built from TRBV1 and TRBJ2-6; TRBD1 is taken as the D call from the table, unchecked against the DNA. TRBV1 corresponds to a pseudogene. The CDR3 extends over 19 amino acids. CDR3 protein: CTSSQVLGAGRKRANVLTF. The CDR3 DNA follows: TGCACCAGCAGCCAAGTCTTAGGGGCCGGCAGGAAGAGGGCCAACGTCCTGACTTTC.

This clone was detected only a few times. V usage is TRBV2 and J usage is TRBJ2-1; no definite D call. Trimming left V 5 bases short and J 15 bases short, with 17 bases between. Germline V lookup: CDR1 SNHLY, CDR2 FYNNEI. The CDR3 covers 12 residues. CDR3 protein: CASSLEDLEWFF. In DNA, the CDR3 is TGTGCCAGCAGTCTCGAGGATCTAGAGTGGTTCTTC.

V gene TRBV10-3 combines with J gene TRBJ1-2; D remains unclear. CDR3 size: 12 residues. Trimming cost V 4 bases and J 4 bases, with 7 bases left between them. The germline gives CDR1 ENHRY, CDR2 SYGVKD. The CDR3 DNA is TGTGCCATCAGTGTTGAGTCCTATGGCTACACCTTC. Amino acids: CAISVESYGYTF.

The chain couples TRBV19 to TRBJ2-1, with TRBD2 identical over 7 bases. Looked up from germline, CDR1 is LNHDA and CDR2 is SQIVND (reference sequence). There are 14 residues in the CDR3. After removal of 6 bases from V and 7 bases from J, the junction contained 9 bases not matched to a gene. This CDR3 is CASRIPGLQNEQFF. CDR3 in DNA: TGTGCCAGTAGAATACCGGGACTACAAAATGAGCAGTTCTTC.

The CDR3: CASSLPGLGELFF. In DNA, the CDR3 is TGTGCCAGCAGCTTGCCGGGTTTGGGGGAGCTGTTTTTT. The chain couples TRBV5-6 to TRBJ2-2, with no clear D. This CDR3 is built from 13 residues. With 1 base removed from V and 8 bases from J, the gap between germline ends came to 9 bases. The V gene's germline CDR1 is SGHDT and CDR2 YYEEEE.

The CDR3 DNA reads as TGCGCCAGCAGCTTGGCGGCAGGGACGAACACCGGGGAGCTGTTTTTT. As protein: CASSLAAGTNTGELFF. This chain connects TRBV5-1 to TRBJ2-2, with D perhaps matching TRBD1 (5 bases). Germline V gene data show CDR1 as SGHRS and CDR2 as YFSETQ. This CDR3 spans 16 amino acids. Trimming took 0 bases from V and 0 from J, leaving 9 bases between them. Full variable domain (remainder filled in from reference TRBV5-1 and TRBJ2-2): KAGVTQTPRYLIKTRGQQVTLSCSPISGHRSVSWYQQTPGQGLQFLFEYFSETQRNKGNFPGRFSGRQFSNSRSEMNVSTLELGDSALYLCASSLAAGTNTGELFFGEGSRLTVL.

This clone appeared a single time. This sequence joins TRBV30 and TRBJ1-1, with unresolved D. CDR3 size: 13 residues. Germline CDR1 reads GTSNPN; CDR2 reads SVGIG (reference sequence). V gave up 3 bases and J gave up 1 base, with 9 bases separating them. CDR3 coding DNA: TGTGCCTGGAGCCCCCTGAGGAACACTGAAGCTTTCTTT. Its protein product is CAWSPLRNTEAFF.

This chain links TRBV7-2 with TRBJ2-1; D perhaps matches TRBD2 (5 bases). The CDR3 is 13 residues long. Germline-derived CDR1 and CDR2 are SGHTA and FQGNSA. Trimming left V 2 bases short and J 7 bases short, with 9 bases between. The CDR3 region is CASSLSGKNEQFF. The CDR3 DNA sequence: TGTGCCAGCAGCTTAAGCGGTAAGAATGAGCAGTTCTTC.

The chain links TRBV19 to TRBJ1-1, with TRBD1 as a possible D gene (6 bases). The ends were cut back, 6 bases at V and 4 bases at J, with 24 bases in the middle. The CDR3 loop spans 17 amino acids. The germline V gene encodes CDR1 LNHDA and CDR2 SQIVND (reference sequence). CDR3 sequence: CASRLSRGMEGATEAFF. The DNA of the CDR3 is TGTGCCAGTAGGCTCAGCAGGGGAATGGAAGGGGCCACTGAAGCTTTCTTT.

The rearrangement links TRBV5-1 to TRBJ1-2; 10 bases match TRBD1. Per the germline V gene, CDR1 is SGHRS and CDR2 is YFSETQ. Unmatched junction bases numbered 1, after V lost 5 bases and J lost 0 bases. The CDR3 is 14 amino acids. CDR3 residues: CASSGQGANYGYTF. The CDR3 nucleotides read TGCGCCAGCAGTGGACAGGGGGCTAACTATGGCTACACCTTC.

The rearrangement joins TRBV5-4 to TRBJ1-4; weak D call: TRBD1 (6 bases). The length of the CDR3 is 14 residues. Trimming removed 2 bases at V and 7 bases at J, with 12 bases between. The germline V gene encodes CDR1 SGHNT and CDR2 YYREEE (reference sequence). The CDR3 DNA is TGTGCCAGCAGCTTTGGAACCAGGGGTGAAAAACTGTTTTTT. Encoded protein: CASSFGTRGEKLFF.

The rearrangement links TRBV9 to TRBJ2-1, with D unclear. V gave up 0 bases and J gave up 9 bases, with 16 bases separating them. CDR1 is SGDLS, CDR2 YYNGEE, per germline. The CDR3 has 15 amino acids. CDR3 nucleotide sequence: TGTGCCAGCAGCGTAGATGGATCCTATGGCGGTGAGCAGTTCTTC. Its protein is CASSVDGSYGGEQFF.

The chain uses TRBV27 and TRBJ1-1; D gene unclear. Germline lookup yields CDR1 MNHEY and CDR2 SMNVEV (reference sequence). V lost 6 bases and J lost 3, with 17 bases in between. This CDR3 spans 15 amino acids. The CDR3 region is CASSVGGASYTEAFF. In DNA, the CDR3 is TGTGCCAGCAGCGTCGGTGGTGCTTCCTACACTGAAGCTTTCTTT.